The clone carrying this T cell receptor (beta chain) was seen more than once but under ten times. The CDR3 runs to 13 residues. V was trimmed by 3 bases and J by 0 bases, leaving 8 bases between them. From germline, CDR1 is SQVTM and CDR2 ANQGSEA. The data derive from a study of CD8+ T cells in alopecia areata. Following extraction, RNA underwent reverse transcription to cDNA, which served as the sequencing template. Method: immunoSEQ multiplex PCR; TCRdb's copy keeps in-frame clones and lacks some. Of 95,000 to 150,000 clones listed, 47% are singletons. Sampling of alopecia areata patients yielded lesional scalp punch biopsies as well as peripheral blood.

This clonotype was obtained from a human donor with alopecia areata. The rearrangement joins TRBV29-1 to TRBJ1-1; D ambiguous. The sequencing input was NKG2D-low CD8+ T cells sorted from blood. The CDR3 DNA is TGCAGCGTTGAGGGCAGTCTGAACACTGAAGCTTTCTTT. Translated: CSVEGSLNTEAFF.